These T cell receptor beta chains were read from a single sample in a study of blood T cell repertoires in COVID-19. Using immunoSEQ multiplex PCR, the repertoire was profiled, and TCRdb retains in-frame clones only, with some absent. The data contain 50,000 to 65,000 clones, roughly 70% of them seen just once; the ten biggest clones take up around half. The sequencing input was PBMCs or T cells enriched from blood (not recorded which). These receptors all stem from a woman in her sixties or seventies who had been exposed to COVID-19. Each CDR3 is given with its conserved first and last residue. The D gene is left open where the match is weak. Some rows mark clone size as missing; the rest say once, few, many or name a class of expanded clone.

.	TRBJ1-1	TRBV7-2	TRBD1	CASSVRGGLRTEAFF	TGTGCCAGCAGCGTGAGAGGGGGCCTAAGGACTGAAGCTTTCTTT
few	TRBJ1-5	TRBV6-5	TRBD1	CASSPTGRNQPQHF	TGTGCCAGCAGTCCGACAGGGCGGAATCAGCCCCAGCATTTT
.	TRBJ2-4	TRBV5-4	.	CASSGGYGGNIQYF	TGTGCCAGCAGTGGTGGTTACGGGGGAAACATTCAGTACTTC
.	TRBJ2-5	TRBV9	.	CASSVGIGAAETQYF	TGTGCCAGCAGCGTAGGGATTGGGGCTGCGGAGACCCAGTACTTC
.	TRBJ2-1	TRBV30	.	CAWETAPGEQFF	TGTGCCTGGGAGACTGCCCCGGGGGAGCAGTTCTTC
.	TRBJ1-6	TRBV25-1	TRBD1	CASSGSDRGIYNSPLHF	TGTGCCAGCAGTGGGTCGGACAGGGGCATCTATAATTCACCCCTCCACTTT
.	TRBJ1-5	TRBV19	.	CATSLGRGQPQHF	TGTGCCACCTCACTGGGCAGGGGCCAGCCCCAGCATTTT
.	TRBJ1-5	TRBV30	.	CAWSSTGYSNQPQHF	TGTGCCTGGAGTTCCACGGGGTATAGCAATCAGCCCCAGCATTTT
.	TRBJ2-1	TRBV7-2	.	CASSLGLGQGNNEQFF	TGTGCCAGCAGCTTAGGCTTGGGGCAGGGAAACAATGAGCAGTTCTTC
.	TRBJ2-7	TRBV2	.	CASRRRSLEQYF	TGTGCCAGCAGACGAAGATCCCTAGAGCAGTACTTC
few	TRBJ1-5	TRBV5-6	.	CASSWGGGRQYQPQHF	TGTGCCAGCAGCTGGGGAGGAGGTCGGCAGTATCAGCCCCAGCATTTT
.	TRBJ2-1	TRBV7-8	TRBD1	CASSPKGDRVNNEQFF	TGTGCCAGCAGCCCAAAGGGGGACAGGGTAAACAATGAGCAGTTCTTC
.	TRBJ1-2	TRBV30	.	CAWSVGSSGYTF	TGTGCCTGGAGTGTGGGCTCGTCGGGCTACACCTTC
.	TRBJ2-5	TRBV30	TRBD2	CAWQRAGQETQYF	TGTGCCTGGCAAAGAGCGGGGCAAGAGACCCAGTACTTC
.	TRBJ2-6	TRBV21-1	.	CASSTFRHSYSSVANVLTF	TGTGCCAGCAGCACATTTCGACACAGCTATTCTTCTGTGGCCAACGTCCTGACTTTC
few	TRBJ2-3	TRBV7-9	TRBD2	CASSFTSGGPQGTDTQYF	TGTGCCAGCAGTTTTACTAGCGGGGGGCCCCAGGGCACAGATACGCAGTATTTT
.	TRBJ1-4	TRBV29-1	TRBD1	CSVEGIRDRGPAWEEKLFF	TGCAGCGTTGAGGGAATACGGGACAGGGGGCCTGCGTGGGAAGAAAAACTGTTTTTT
.	TRBJ2-3	TRBV12-5	TRBD1	CASGRTGLDTQYF	TGTGCTAGTGGTCGGACAGGGCTAGATACGCAGTATTTT
.	TRBJ1-5	TRBV30	TRBD1	CAWSRGPNQPQHF	TGTGCCTGGAGCAGGGGGCCGAATCAGCCCCAGCATTTT
many	TRBJ2-1	TRBV2	TRBD2	CASLGTSGAPYNEQFF	TGTGCCAGCCTCGGGACTAGCGGAGCCCCCTACAATGAGCAGTTCTTC
.	TRBJ2-3	TRBV4-1	.	CASSQDTRVGLDTQYF	TGCGCCAGCAGCCAAGATACCAGGGTAGGGTTAGATACGCAGTATTTT
.	TRBJ2-1	TRBV28	TRBD2	CASSFGTSGAAFSYNEQFF	TGTGCCAGCAGTTTTGGGACTAGCGGGGCCGCTTTCTCCTACAATGAGCAGTTCTTC
once	TRBJ1-4	TRBV7-9	.	CASSSNPRGRGLFF	TGTGCCAGCAGCTCAAACCCCAGGGGAAGAGGACTGTTTTTT
.	TRBJ1-5	TRBV2	TRBD1	CAIWTGSDQPQHF	TGTGCCATCTGGACAGGGAGTGATCAGCCCCAGCATTTT
.	TRBJ2-3	TRBV18	TRBD1	CASSPTGRGTDTQYF	TGTGCCAGCTCTCCGACAGGGCGTGGCACAGATACGCAGTATTTT
once	TRBJ1-1	TRBV28	TRBD1	CASRDRGEATEAFF	TGTGCCAGCAGGGACAGGGGAGAGGCCACTGAAGCTTTCTTT
.	TRBJ1-4	TRBV11-2	TRBD1	CASSLDGTGEYEKLFF	TGTGCCAGCAGCTTAGACGGGACAGGGGAGTATGAAAAACTGTTTTTT
.	TRBJ2-3	TRBV2	TRBD1	CASSGTGQTDTQYF	TGTGCCAGCAGTGGGACAGGTCAGACAGATACGCAGTATTTT
.	TRBJ2-3	TRBV3-1/TRBV3-2	TRBD2	CASSQSGGAIDTQYF	TGTGCCAGCAGTCAAAGCGGGGGGGCAATAGATACGCAGTATTTT
.	TRBJ1-6	TRBV28	.	CASSLTGYNSPLHF	TGTGCCAGCAGTTTGACGGGGTATAATTCACCCCTCCACTTT
few	TRBJ1-1	TRBV20-1	.	CSGRRNTEAFF	TGCAGTGGGCGGAGAAACACTGAAGCTTTCTTT
.	TRBJ1-2	TRBV6-2/TRBV6-3	TRBD1	CASSQHRGNEGYTF	TGTGCCAGCAGTCAGCACAGGGGAAATGAGGGCTACACCTTC
.	TRBJ2-7	TRBV18	TRBD1	CASSPRQGTGLEQYF	TGTGCCAGCTCACCTCGACAGGGGACCGGACTTGAGCAGTACTTC
.	TRBJ2-7	TRBV12-3/TRBV12-4	.	CASSLGQSYEQYF	TGTGCCAGCAGTTTAGGGCAGTCCTACGAGCAGTACTTC
.	TRBJ1-1	TRBV15	.	CATSRGGNRNTEAFF	TGTGCCACCAGCAGAGGCGGGAACAGGAACACTGAAGCTTTCTTT
.	TRBJ2-7	TRBV19	.	CASSTYGISYEQYF	TGTGCCAGTAGTACTTACGGGATCTCCTACGAGCAGTACTTC
few	TRBJ2-7	TRBV27	TRBD2	CASSTLTSGGSEQYF	TGTGCCAGCAGTACTTTGACTAGCGGGGGGAGCGAGCAGTACTTC
.	TRBJ1-1	TRBV12-5	TRBD1	CASGQDRVRTEAFF	TGTGCTAGTGGCCAGGACAGGGTAAGGACTGAAGCTTTCTTT
once	TRBJ1-4	TRBV2	.	CASSQGLHEKLFF	TGTGCCAGCAGTCAGGGGTTGCATGAAAAACTGTTTTTT
.	TRBJ1-1	TRBV3-1/TRBV3-2	.	CASSQDHRVGTEAFF	TGTGCCAGCAGCCAAGACCACAGGGTTGGCACTGAAGCTTTCTTT
.	TRBJ2-5	TRBV11-2	.	CASSLSTAGEETQYF	TGTGCCAGCAGCTTAAGCACGGCAGGGGAAGAGACCCAGTACTTC
.	TRBJ1-6	TRBV29-1	TRBD1	CSVGGGTDNSPLHF	TGCAGCGTCGGAGGGGGGACAGATAATTCACCCCTCCACTTT